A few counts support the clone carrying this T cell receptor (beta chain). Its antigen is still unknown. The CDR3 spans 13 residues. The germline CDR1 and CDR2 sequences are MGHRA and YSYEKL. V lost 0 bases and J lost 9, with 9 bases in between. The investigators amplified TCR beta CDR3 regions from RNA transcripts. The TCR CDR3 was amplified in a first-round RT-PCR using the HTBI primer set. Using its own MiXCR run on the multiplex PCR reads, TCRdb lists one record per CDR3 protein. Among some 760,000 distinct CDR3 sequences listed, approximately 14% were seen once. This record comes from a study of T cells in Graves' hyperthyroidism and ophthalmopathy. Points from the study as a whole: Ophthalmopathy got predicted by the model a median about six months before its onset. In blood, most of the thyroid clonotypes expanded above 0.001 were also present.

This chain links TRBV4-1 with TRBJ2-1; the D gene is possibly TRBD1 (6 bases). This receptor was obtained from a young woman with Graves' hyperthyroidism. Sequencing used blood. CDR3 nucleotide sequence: TGCGCCAGCAGCCAAGATTTACAGGGTGAGCAGTTCTTC. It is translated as CASSQDLQGEQFF.